This T cell receptor (beta chain) was identified in a study of a mutant IDH1 vaccine in newly diagnosed glioma. Time point meaning: baseline, week 1 (first vaccination visit). The treatment is: pre-vaccination baseline after standard-of-care therapy. The protocol was immunoSEQ multiplex PCR, while the TCRdb copy is restricted to in-frame clones and leaves out a portion. Among roughly 68,000 clones, 79% were seen once, and the ten largest hold roughly 8.2%. On this clone: The antigen is not known.

Points from the study as a whole: Pseudoprogression apparently tracked independently of changes in top peripheral T cell clonotypes.

The length of the CDR3 is 11 residues. V was shortened by 2 bases and J by 9 bases, with 10 bases between the two germline ends. Germline V gene data show CDR1 as DFQATT and CDR2 as SNEGSKA (reference sequence). The chain joins TRBV20-1 to TRBJ1-1, with D maybe TRBD1 (5 bases). This TCR derives from a man aged 45-65 years with glioma. The sample here was PBMCs, taken from a glioma patient treated with radiotherapy, temozolomide or both. The CDR3 is CSARRGEKAFF. The CDR3 nucleotides are TGCAGTGCTAGAAGAGGGGAAAAAGCTTTCTTT.